This TCR beta chain was obtained from a study of beta chain features in type 1 diabetes. Study-wide results and limits: In all four CD4+ subsets, TCRB CDR3 length was significantly, moderately reduced in type 1 diabetes. A greater similarity of naive, central memory and Treg TCRB repertoires was seen among patients than among healthy donors.

This clone has only a few counts. As yet, its antigen is unknown. Germline V lookup: CDR1 SGHNT, CDR2 YENEEA. This CDR3 is 17 amino acids long. V lost 8 bases, J lost 6 bases, and 12 bases stayed unmatched. Investigators reverse transcribed all isolated RNA, so they sequenced expressed TCRB transcripts. Assay used: immunoSEQ multiplex PCR; TCRdb lists only in-frame clones, some missing. The repertoire holds some 900,000 clones, with 17% as singletons. The specimen was naive CD4+ T cells from blood. The receptor was isolated from a woman in her late teens or twenties in good health. The V and J genes are TRBV11-3 and TRBJ2-3; 15 bases match TRBD2. The CDR3 nucleotides read TGTGCCAGCTCCCCCGCCCAGGGACTAGCGGGAGGCGATACGCAGTATTTT. This encodes CASSPAQGLAGGDTQYF. Supplemented by reference TRBV11-3 and TRBJ2-3, the full variable domain reads EAGVVQSPRYKIIEKKQPVAFWCNPISGHNTLYWYLQNLGQGPELLIRYENEEAVDDSQLPKDRFSAERLKGVDSTLKIQPAELGDSAVYLCASSPAQGLAGGDTQYFGPGTRLTVL.